This paragraph reports one T cell receptor (beta chain). The antigen is unknown. The data derive from a study of T cells after yellow fever vaccination. On the study more broadly: When fractions had low cell numbers, they were prepared with SMART-Seq v4 Ultra Low Input. Study-level results: Clonotypes appearing in both CD4 and CD8 compartments existed, and their share was small.

TCRdb re-derived calls from the 5' RACE reads in MiXCR, one entry per CDR3 protein. Of about 160,000 distinct CDR3 sequences in the sample, approximately 6.7% were seen once. CDR1 and CDR2 (germline): SQVTM, ANQGSEA. CDR3 length: 11 amino acids. V was cut by 6 bases and J by 6 bases, with 11 bases left in between. The sequences come from CD4+ T cells sorted from PBMCs, collected more than 4 days after the first yellow fever vaccination. The clonotype comes from a man between 18 and 29 years old who received the YFV17D yellow fever vaccine. V usage is TRBV29-1 and J usage is TRBJ1-2, with a tentative D call TRBD1 (5 bases). CDR3 DNA sequence: TGCAGCGTCAAGCGGGGGGATGGCTACACCTTC. It is translated as CSVKRGDGYTF.